This TCR beta chain was identified in a study of PD-L1 blockade in urothelial cancer. Overall study: Males with bladder-origin urothelial cancer constituted about 85% of the roughly 30 patients. Blood-derived samples held a median approximately 140,000 T cells.

The CDR3 length is 19 residues. After removal of 0 bases from V and 4 bases from J, the junction contained 17 bases not matched to a gene. CDR1 is SEHNR and CDR2 is FQNEAQ in the germline V gene (reference sequence). Every PCR was spiked with synthetic TCR analog templates. Profiled with immunoSEQ multiplex PCR; TCRdb holds only in-frame clones, not every one. The sample has more than 85,000 clones, roughly 91% seen once. The time point is: pretreatment peripheral blood. The chain joins TRBV7-9 to TRBJ1-1; TRBD1 agrees at 7 bases. The sequence was collected from a man between 60 and 75 years old with urothelial cancer. The sequenced sample was PBMCs, obtained around atezolizumab (anti-PD-L1) treatment. The CDR3 DNA is TGTGCCAGCAGCTTAGCGTGGGAAGACAGGGCACGCGAGGGCACTGAAGCTTTCTTT. Its protein product is CASSLAWEDRAREGTEAFF.